This T cell receptor (beta chain) was sequenced during a study of cytotoxic CD8 clonotypes in ibrutinib-treated CLL. In the study overall: Response sampling came at median approximately a year of treatment, ranging roughly 6 to 36 months.

This table comes from immunoSEQ multiplex PCR, and its TCRdb copy is limited to in-frame clones, with some not included. This sample yields 270,000 or so clones, of which approximately 79% are seen a single time; approximately 5.6% belongs to the top ten. Study-wide results and limits: Clonality grew at ibrutinib response; at progression, it decreased back toward baseline. Public clonotypes, an uncommon group, contracted or remained stable on treatment.

Comment on this clone: Its antigen is as yet unknown.

CDR1 is SGHNT and CDR2 is YYREEE in the germline V gene (reference sequence). The CDR3 is 13 residues long. V shed 2 bases, J shed 8 bases, and the junction held 3 bases outside the gene matches. Sequencing used PBMCs, obtained at disease progression, from a patient treated with ibrutinib. V gene TRBV5-4 combines with J gene TRBJ2-1; TRBD1 agrees at 8 bases. This receptor was identified in a human donor with chronic lymphocytic leukemia. CDR3 in amino acids: CASSLGQGYEQFF. In DNA form, the CDR3 reads TGTGCCAGCAGCTTAGGACAGGGCTATGAGCAGTTCTTC.